Below, 30 T cell receptor beta chains from the same sample are listed, as sequenced in a study of human T cells and chemical hapten exposure. Time point here: patch test 1, 2 weeks after DPC sensitization. As for treatment: therapeutic diphenylcyclopropenone sensitization with weekly scalp DPC. The study extracted total RNA from unfractionated whole blood. TCRdb re-called the RACE reads through MiXCR, storing one row per CDR3 protein. Of approximately 52,000 distinct CDR3 sequences listed, around 10% are singletons. Sequencing was performed on whole blood, taken in connection with sensitization to the hapten diphenylcyclopropenone (DPC). These TCRs come from a woman aged 40 to 55 with alopecia areata. Some clones in this sample may be carry-over from other donors' samples.

This clonotype was counted only a few times. The chain couples TRBV19 to TRBJ2-3; D is uncertain. V was shortened by 1 base and J by 2 bases, with 13 bases between the two germline ends. Germline CDR1 LNHDA, CDR2 SQIVND (reference sequence). This CDR3 has 16 residues. CDR3 in amino acids: CASSIGNRPHTDTQYF. The DNA for the CDR3 is TGTGCCAGTAGTATAGGGAATAGACCCCACACAGATACGCAGTATTTT.

Many counts were recorded for this clonotype. This chain uses TRBV7-6 with TRBJ1-1, with a tentative D call TRBD1 (5 bases). The CDR3 has 13 residues. Germline lookup yields CDR1 SGHVS and CDR2 FNYEAQ. V dropped 4 bases and J dropped 3 bases, with 9 bases sitting between them. CDR3 region: CASSSGPDTEAFF. In DNA form, the CDR3 reads TGTGCCAGCAGCTCAGGGCCCGACACTGAAGCTTTCTTT.

This clonotype was counted a few times. The CDR3 is CASSSAGDTQYF. The CDR3 nucleotides read TGTGCCAGCAGCTCAGCGGGGGATACGCAGTATTTT. This rearrangement joins TRBV11-2 to TRBJ2-3, with TRBD2 matching over 7 bases. Looked up from germline, CDR1 is SGHAT and CDR2 is FQNNGV. The CDR3 is 12 amino acids. The V gene end was trimmed by 4 bases and the J gene end by 6 bases; junction bases not matched to a gene: 1. Supplemented by reference TRBV11-2 and TRBJ2-3, the full variable domain reads EAGVAQSPRYKIIEKRQSVAFWCNPISGHATLYWYQQILGQGPKLLIQFQNNGVVDDSQLPKDRFSAERLKGVDSTLKIQPAKLEDSAVYLCASSSAGDTQYFGPGTRLTVL.

With regard to this clonotype: This clone may be a read error of a much larger clone one base away. This rearrangement joins TRBV6-6 to TRBJ2-7; TRBD1 agrees at 10 bases. The CDR3 contains 11 residues. The germline CDR1 and CDR2 sequences are MNHNY and SVGAGI (reference sequence). CDR3 region: CAGSDRGLQYF. CDR3 nucleotides: TGTGCCGGCAGCGACAGGGGGCTGCAGTACTTC.

This clonotype was detected only a few times. This chain connects TRBV11-2 to TRBJ1-1, with 8 bases matching TRBD1. CDR3 length: 12 amino acids. J gave up 11 bases and V 6 bases, and 8 bases lay outside the gene matches. Germline CDR1 is SGHAT and CDR2 is FQNNGV. The CDR3 DNA is TGTGCCAGCAGACCCAGGGGGCGCGAGGCTTTCTTT. This translates into CASRPRGREAFF.

In its sample, this clonotype was seen many times. V usage is TRBV14 and J usage is TRBJ2-2, with D hard to call. The V end lost 4 bases, the J end lost 6 bases, and 6 bases lay between the germline ends. CDR1 is SGHDN and CDR2 is FVKESK in the germline V gene. This CDR3 comprises 12 residues. The CDR3 is CASSPFPGELFF. DNA for the CDR3: TGTGCCAGCAGCCCTTTTCCCGGGGAGCTGTTTTTT.

The chain links TRBV9 to TRBJ2-3; 11 bases line up with TRBD2. Per germline, CDR1 SGDLS and CDR2 YYNGEE. This CDR3 has 15 amino acids. J gave up 9 bases and V 2 bases, and 8 bases lay outside the gene matches. The CDR3 here is CASSVSGRAPDTQYF. The CDR3 DNA follows: TGTGCCAGCAGCGTTAGCGGGAGGGCCCCCGACACGCAGTATTTT.

This clonotype has at least ten counts. The V gene is TRBV4-3, the J gene TRBJ2-3; D is ambiguous. The CDR3 sequence is 14 residues long. Trimming removed 1 base at V and 2 bases at J, with 7 bases between. From germline, CDR1 is LGHNA and CDR2 YSLEER. The CDR3 DNA sequence: TGCGCCAGCAGCCAAGTAGCCAACACAGATACGCAGTATTTT. Translation gives CASSQVANTDTQYF.

The chain carries TRBV29-1 and TRBJ1-1; maybe TRBD1 (5 bases). The CDR3 loop spans 13 amino acids. Germline CDR1 and CDR2: SQVTM and ANQGSEA. Between the trimmed V and J ends, which lost 7 bases and 2 bases, there was a span of 14 bases. CDR3 in DNA: TGCAGCGCAGGGCAGGCGCCTAACACTGAAGCTTTCTTT. Amino acids: CSAGQAPNTEAFF.

The V and J genes are TRBV12-3 or TRBV12-4 and TRBJ1-1; tentative D call: TRBD1 (5 bases). Trimming shortened V by 5 bases and J by 0 bases, and 10 bases separated the two germline ends. The CDR3 spans 14 residues. The CDR3 sequence is CASSPMGVNTEAFF. The CDR3 DNA reads as TGTGCCAGCAGTCCTATGGGGGTGAACACTGAAGCTTTCTTT.

The table lists this clonotype with many counts. This chain links TRBV7-8 with TRBJ2-7; TRBD1 aligns across 7 bases. V was clipped by 2 bases and J by 1 base; unmatched bases: 14. There are 18 residues in the CDR3. From germline, CDR1 is SGHVS and CDR2 FQNEAQ. CDR3 DNA sequence: TGTGCCAGCAGCTTACGTACGGTTGCCCGGACAGGTTCCTACGAGCAGTACTTC. This encodes CASSLRTVARTGSYEQYF. Full variable domain (remainder filled in from reference TRBV7-8 and TRBJ2-7): GAGVSQSPRYKVAKRGQDVALRCDPISGHVSLFWYQQALGQGPEFLTYFQNEAQLDKSGLPSDRFFAERPEGSVSTLKIQRTQQEDSAVYLCASSLRTVARTGSYEQYFGPGTRLTVT.

This clonotype was observed a handful of times. The chain carries TRBV28 and TRBJ2-4; D may correspond to TRBD1 or TRBD2 (7 bases each). This CDR3 spans 15 amino acids. In germline, CDR1 is MDHEN, CDR2 SYDVKM. The V end lost 6 bases, the J end lost 10 bases, and 22 bases lay between the germline ends. CDR3 DNA: TGTGCCAGCAGCTCTCCCCGGCAGGGGGGGAGAATTCAGTACTTC. Protein sequence: CASSSPRQGGRIQYF.

The DNA of the CDR3 is TGTGCCAGCACCGCGGGACACCAGAACACTGAAGCTTTCTTT. It specifies CASTAGHQNTEAFF. The chain couples TRBV12-3 or TRBV12-4 to TRBJ1-1, with a possible D match to TRBD1 (6 bases). This CDR3 region has 14 residues. V was clipped by 7 bases and J by 1 base, with 13 bases between them.

This clonotype appeared many times. The V call is TRBV20-1, the J call TRBJ1-4, with 7 bases matching TRBD1. This CDR3 spans 18 amino acids. V was pared by 3 bases and J by 3 bases, with 16 bases of the junction left unmatched. CDR1 and CDR2 (germline): DFQATT, SNEGSKA (reference sequence). Here the CDR3 reads CSARAGGLRGMANEKLFF. Here the CDR3 DNA reads TGCAGTGCTAGGGCCGGGGGCCTCAGGGGGATGGCTAATGAAAAACTGTTTTTT.

This clonotype was observed at least ten times. This chain uses TRBV18 with TRBJ1-1; D is undetermined. CDR3 length: 16 amino acids. Germline V CDR1 and CDR2: KGHSH, LQKENI. Trimming took 5 bases from V and 5 from J, leaving 21 bases between them. The CDR3 DNA is TGTGCCAGCTCAGCGACTCTACAGTCTCGAGGGACTGAAGCTTTCTTT. This gives the protein CASSATLQSRGTEAFF.

This clonotype came up many times. The chain couples TRBV2 to TRBJ2-1; possibly TRBD2 for D (6 bases). The CDR3 runs 12 residues. Looked up from germline, CDR1 is SNHLY and CDR2 is FYNNEI. V was trimmed by 6 bases and J by 10 bases, leaving 13 bases between them. This CDR3 is CASRPTRGEQFF. The CDR3 nucleotides read TGTGCCAGCAGGCCCACACGGGGGGAGCAGTTCTTC.

This clonotype has ten or more counts. V gene TRBV2 combines with J gene TRBJ2-7; 9 bases line up with TRBD1. This CDR3 is built from 14 residues. Germline-derived CDR1 and CDR2 are SNHLY and FYNNEI. J lost 6 bases, V lost 5 bases, and 8 bases had no gene match. CDR3 nucleotides: TGTGCCAGCAGTCGAACAGGGGGCGCGGCCGAGCAGTACTTC. Translated, it gives CASSRTGGAAEQYF. Full variable domain (remainder filled in from reference TRBV2 and TRBJ2-7): EPEVTQTPSHQVTQMGQEVILRCVPISNHLYFYWYRQILGQKVEFLVSFYNNEISEKSEIFDDQFSVERPDGSNFTLKIRSTKLEDSAMYFCASSRTGGAAEQYFGPGTRLTVT.

This clonotype was seen a few times. CDR3 nucleotide sequence: TGTGCCACCAGCAGAGATCGGGCCGGGAGCCCTTACGAGCAGTACTTC. Translating gives CATSRDRAGSPYEQYF. The chain carries TRBV15 and TRBJ2-7; D perhaps matches TRBD2 (6 bases). The V gene lost 0 bases and the J gene lost 4 bases, with 16 bases spanning the gap. The length of the CDR3 is 16 residues. In germline, CDR1 is LNHNV, CDR2 YYDKDF (reference sequence).

This clonotype was counted many times. V gene TRBV6-6 combines with J gene TRBJ2-1, with a possible D match to TRBD2 (5 bases). Germline V gene lookup returns CDR1 MNHNY and CDR2 SVGAGI (reference sequence). V lost 0 bases, J lost 5 bases, and 11 bases lay in between. The CDR3 spans 15 residues. The CDR3 nucleotides are TGTGCCAGCAGTTACTCTTCGCCGGGAAACAATGAGCAGTTCTTC. Translated: CASSYSSPGNNEQFF.

This clonotype has only a few counts. CDR3 sequence reads: CSVVGDTGELFF. DNA for the CDR3: TGCAGCGTTGTTGGGGACACCGGGGAGCTGTTTTTT. The chain combines TRBV29-1 with TRBJ2-2, with D hard to call. Trimming took off 4 bases at V and 3 bases at J, with 6 bases between the two ends. Germline values: CDR1 SQVTM, CDR2 ANQGSEA. This CDR3 has 12 residues.

This clonotype has just a few counts. The rearrangement joins TRBV12-3 or TRBV12-4 to TRBJ1-5; 10 bases map to TRBD1. The CDR3 spans 16 residues. Losses at the gene ends were 4 bases for V and 2 bases for J; bases not matched to a gene: 5. The DNA of the CDR3 is TGTGCCAGCAGTTCTCGGGACAGGGGACGCAATCAGCCCCAGCATTTT. Amino acids: CASSSRDRGRNQPQHF.

The V and J genes are TRBV29-1 and TRBJ2-5; TRBD1 or TRBD2 may be the D gene (6 bases each). The CDR3 is 13 amino acids. From germline, CDR1 is SQVTM and CDR2 ANQGSEA. V lost 2 bases to trimming and J lost 1 base, with 8 bases between them. In DNA form, the CDR3 reads TGCAGCGTTGAACGGGGGCTCCAAGAGACCCAGTACTTC. It specifies CSVERGLQETQYF. Together with reference TRBV29-1 and TRBJ2-5, the CDR3 gives the full variable domain: SAVISQKPSRDICQRGTSLTIQCQVDSQVTMMFWYRQQPGQSLTLIATANQGSEATYESGFVIDKFPISRPNLTFSTLTVSNMSPEDSSIYLCSVERGLQETQYFGPGTRLLVL.

This clonotype has only a few counts. This chain joins TRBV11-2 and TRBJ2-3; TRBD2 might be the D (5 bases). The germline V and J ends were trimmed by 0 bases and 5 bases, with 6 bases remaining between them. This CDR3 is 13 amino acids long. CDR1 and CDR2 (germline): SGHAT, FQNNGV. This CDR3 is CASSLDGGDTQYF. CDR3 sequence (DNA): TGTGCCAGCAGCTTAGACGGAGGAGATACGCAGTATTTT.

This clonotype came up a few times. The chain links TRBV6-1 to TRBJ1-4, with 7 bases matching TRBD1. V shed 6 bases, J shed 5 bases, and the junction held 3 bases outside the gene matches. This CDR3 is built from 13 residues. The germline gives CDR1 MNHNS, CDR2 SASEGT. CDR3 residues: CASRGTENEKLFF. The DNA of the CDR3 is TGTGCCAGCAGGGGGACAGAGAATGAAAAACTGTTTTTT.

This clonotype was seen many times. The rearrangement links TRBV11-2 to TRBJ1-2; possible D gene TRBD1, 5 bases. Trimming pared 6 bases from V and 7 bases from J, leaving 12 bases between. The CDR3 contains 12 residues. CDR1 is SGHAT, CDR2 FQNNGV, per germline. This chain's CDR3 is CASSPGRAGYTF. CDR3 DNA sequence: TGTGCCAGCAGTCCAGGGCGAGCTGGCTACACCTTC.

This clonotype was counted only a few times. This rearrangement joins TRBV5-1 to TRBJ1-6; 8 bases agree with TRBD1. This CDR3 comprises 16 residues. Germline CDR1 SGHRS, CDR2 YFSETQ. The junction had 12 bases not matched to a gene; V was cut back by 3 bases and J by 10 bases. The CDR3 is CASSWERTGNRSPLHF. Written as DNA, the CDR3 is TGCGCCAGCAGCTGGGAGAGGACAGGGAACAGGTCACCCCTCCACTTT.

The chain has TRBV6-2 or TRBV6-3 and TRBJ2-7, with 7 bases matching TRBD2. This CDR3 is 15 amino acids long. The V segment lost 6 bases and the J segment 1 base; nucleotides outside the gene matches: 9. The V gene's germline CDR1 is MNHEY and CDR2 SVGEGT. CDR3 amino acids: CASRRSGASSYEQYF. The CDR3 bases are TGTGCCAGCAGACGCAGCGGGGCGTCTTCCTACGAGCAGTACTTC.

A few counts support this clonotype. The rearrangement uses TRBV5-1 and TRBJ2-3, with 8 bases fitting TRBD2. The CDR3 totals 14 residues. CDR1 is SGHRS, CDR2 YFSETQ, per germline. V shed 8 bases, J shed 6 bases, and the junction held 11 bases outside the gene matches. This CDR3 is CASSPGTSHDTQYF. CDR3 bases: TGCGCCAGTTCGCCCGGGACTAGTCATGATACGCAGTATTTT.

The rearrangement joins TRBV28 to TRBJ2-5, with a tentative D call TRBD2 (6 bases). V shed 4 bases and J shed 5 bases, with 11 bases lying between them. The CDR3 contains 13 residues. The germline gives CDR1 MDHEN, CDR2 SYDVKM. CDR3 nucleotide sequence: TGTGCCAGCAGTTCCGGGGGAGTGGAGACCCAGTACTTC. It translates to CASSSGGVETQYF.

The chain recombines TRBV13 with TRBJ1-2; the D is unclear. V lost 4 bases to trimming and J lost 2 bases, with 11 bases between them. CDR3 size: 14 residues. Germline CDR1 PRHDT, CDR2 FYEKMQ (reference sequence). In DNA, the CDR3 is TGTGCCAGCAGCTACGGACGCGCAAACTATGGCTACACCTTC. Protein product: CASSYGRANYGYTF. Variable domain in full (rest from reference TRBV13 and TRBJ1-2): AAGVIQSPRHLIKEKRETATLKCYPIPRHDTVYWYQQGPGQDPQFLISFYEKMQSDKGSIPDRFSAQQFSDYHSELNMSSLELGDSALYFCASSYGRANYGYTFGSGTRLTVV.